The 14 T cell receptor beta chains below all came from one sample that was sequenced in a study of blood T cell repertoires in COVID-19. TCRdb's table, derived via immunoSEQ multiplex PCR, lists solely in-frame clones and lacks some. The sample lists 52,000 or so clones; 87% were seen once. The specimen was peripheral blood. The receptors derive from a man aged 35-49 years with COVID-19, enrolled during active disease.

In its sample, this clone was seen once. J is TRBJ2-7 and V is TRBV27; TRBD2 is a possible D gene (5 bases). Trimming removed 7 bases from V and 4 bases from J, with 14 bases in between. The CDR3 sequence is 13 residues long. CDR1 and CDR2 from the germline V gene are MNHEY and SMNVEV (reference sequence). CDR3 protein: CASKDAAGYEQYF. Here the CDR3 DNA reads TGTGCCAGCAAAGACGCCGCGGGTTACGAGCAGTACTTC.

CDR3 loop: CASSVGTQETQYF. DNA of the CDR3: TGTGCCAGCAGCGTAGGAACTCAAGAGACCCAGTACTTC. The chain links TRBV9 to TRBJ2-5, with D uncertain. The CDR3 is 13 residues long. CDR1 and CDR2 (germline): SGDLS, YYNGEE. The V end was cut by 0 bases, the J end by 2 bases, with 5 bases between.

The chain joins TRBV19 to TRBJ2-3; 8 bases fit TRBD1. CDR3 length: 15 amino acids. Germline V lookup: CDR1 LNHDA, CDR2 SQIVND (reference sequence). Unmatched junction bases numbered 6, after V lost 4 bases and J lost 3 bases. The CDR3 nucleotides are TGTGCCAGTAGTACATCAGGGGGCGCGACAGATACGCAGTATTTT. Amino acids: CASSTSGGATDTQYF.

The gene calls are TRBV7-2 and TRBJ2-7; D not certain. Looked up from germline, CDR1 is SGHTA and CDR2 is FQGNSA. V was clipped by 5 bases and J by 7 bases, with 18 bases between them. The CDR3 has 14 amino acids. CDR3 in amino acids: CASSVLGGSREQYF. The CDR3 nucleotides are TGTGCCAGCAGCGTCCTCGGTGGTTCCAGGGAGCAGTACTTC.

The V gene is TRBV27, the J gene TRBJ2-5; 7 positions agree with TRBD2. CDR1 MNHEY and CDR2 SMNVEV come from the germline V gene (reference sequence). V was pared by 2 bases and J by 4 bases, with 7 bases of the junction left unmatched. The CDR3 loop spans 15 amino acids. DNA of the CDR3: TGTGCCAGCAGTTTAAGCGGGGAGGCTGGAGAGACCCAGTACTTC. It yields the protein CASSLSGEAGETQYF.

This clone was observed a single time. The rearrangement links TRBV28 to TRBJ2-6, with TRBD2 matching 10 bases. Unmatched junction bases numbered 7, after V lost 5 bases and J lost 0 bases. Germline CDR1 is MDHEN and CDR2 is SYDVKM. The length of the CDR3 is 18 residues. This chain's CDR3 is CASSSGGALFSGANVLTF. CDR3 nucleotides: TGTGCCAGCAGTAGCGGGGGGGCCCTCTTCTCTGGGGCCAACGTCCTGACTTTC.

The rearrangement joins TRBV5-8 to TRBJ2-3; the match to TRBD1 covers 8 bases. Germline trimming cut 0 bases from V and 4 bases from J; bases unmatched to any gene: 4. This CDR3 is built from 15 residues. Germline values: CDR1 SGHTS, CDR2 YDEGEE. The CDR3 spells CASSLGTGLPDTQYF. For the CDR3, the DNA is TGTGCCAGCAGCTTGGGGACAGGGTTGCCAGATACGCAGTATTTT. The complete variable domain, with remaining parts taken from reference TRBV5-8 and TRBJ2-3, reads EAGVTQSPTHLIKTRGQQATLRCSPISGHTSVYWYQQALGLGLQFLLWYDEGEERNRGNFPPRFSGRQFPNYSSELNVNALELEDSALYLCASSLGTGLPDTQYFGPGTRLTVL.

The chain carries TRBV10-2 and TRBJ1-2, with TRBD1 as a possible D gene (6 bases). V was cut by 4 bases and J by 0 bases, with 15 bases left in between. The CDR3 contains 16 residues. The germline V gene has CDR1 WSHSY and CDR2 SAAADI. In nucleotides, the CDR3 is TGCGCCAGCAGTGCATCCAGGGGCTCAACTAACTATGGCTACACCTTC. The encoded protein is CASSASRGSTNYGYTF.

This chain links TRBV3-1 (or the pseudogene TRBV3-2) with TRBJ2-5, with a tentative D call TRBD1 (5 bases). The germline V and J ends were trimmed by 1 base and 7 bases, with 13 bases remaining between them. Germline V lookup: CDR1 LGHDT, CDR2 YNNKEL (reference sequence). This CDR3 comprises 14 residues. CDR3 nucleotides: TGTGCCAGCAGCCAAGGGGGCGGCTACGGGACCCAGTACTTC. Encoded protein: CASSQGGGYGTQYF.

The chain joins TRBV12-3 or TRBV12-4 to TRBJ1-2; D unresolved. V lost 7 bases and J 1 base, leaving 10 bases between the germline ends. CDR3 length equals 13 residues. The CDR3 protein is CASTLGFNYGYTF. CDR3 sequence (DNA): TGTGCCAGCACCCTGGGCTTTAACTATGGCTACACCTTC.

The V gene is TRBV2, the J gene TRBJ1-2; D possibly corresponds to TRBD1 (5 bases). Germline V gives CDR1 SNHLY, CDR2 FYNNEI. The CDR3 totals 14 residues. V lost 6 bases and J 4 bases, leaving 15 bases between the germline ends. The CDR3 is CASRWGEGSYGYTF. DNA of the CDR3: TGTGCCAGCAGATGGGGGGAGGGAAGCTATGGCTACACCTTC.

The chain employs TRBV15 and TRBJ1-5; D is uncertain. Germline V lookup: CDR1 LNHNV, CDR2 YYDKDF (reference sequence). Trimming left V 4 bases short and J 5 bases short, with 12 bases between. CDR3 size: 14 residues. The CDR3 reads CATSNFGRDQPQHF. DNA for the CDR3: TGTGCCACCAGCAACTTTGGGCGAGATCAGCCCCAGCATTTT.

V and J are TRBV10-3 and TRBJ2-4; possible D gene TRBD1, 5 bases. The CDR3 covers 14 residues. Germline loops: CDR1 ENHRY, CDR2 SYGVKD. V lost 2 bases and J lost 2, with 7 bases in between. In DNA, the CDR3 is TGTGCCATCAGTGAGAGGGGTTCCAAAAACATTCAGTACTTC. It specifies CAISERGSKNIQYF.

This clone was detected only once. The rearrangement joins TRBV7-9 to TRBJ2-7; maybe TRBD1 (6 bases). The CDR3 has 16 residues. Between the trimmed V and J ends, which lost 4 bases and 7 bases, there was a span of 23 bases. Germline lookup yields CDR1 SEHNR and CDR2 FQNEAQ (reference sequence). Here the CDR3 DNA reads TGTGCCAGCAGCTCCCCCGGGACACCGACGCGCTGGGAGCAGTACTTC. It encodes CASSSPGTPTRWEQYF.